The present entry profiles one T cell receptor (beta chain) with its context. Its antigen is unknown. No quality values exist for individual bases; no much larger clone is one base distant. Library construction relied on 5' RACE. Sequencing took place on an Illumina HiSeq 2500. A second PCR of about 6 to 12 cycles was performed with a sample-barcoded 5' primer and a J-beta primer mix. A unique molecular identifier was introduced onto each TCR beta cDNA molecule by a template-switch 5' adaptor carrying 12 random nucleotides. Each sample yielded at least 2.5 million CDR3-containing paired-end reads. All of the RNA was converted into first-strand cDNA using the Mint cDNA synthesis kit, with a TRBC-specific oligonucleotide serving as the primer. After uracil-DNA glycosylase treatment, a first 18-cycle PCR used universal primers M1SS and BC2_uni_R on all cDNA. Turning to the authors' computational methods: Normalization of each sample was performed by random selection of 1 million high-quality reads, each carrying a distinct molecular identifier. Instead of being binned into consensus sequences, reads with shared molecular identifiers were discarded. MiTCR, set to a Q25 quality threshold and the strictest error-elimination algorithm, was used for CDR3 identification, clonotype clustering and error correction. Lower-bound total TCR beta diversity was estimated with a nonparametric unseen species model using Euler transformation. The public reads were run again by TCRdb, first through fastp at Q25 and then through MiXCR, and only productive beta chains were kept. Records with the same CDR3 protein are collapsed into one entry carrying the most frequent genes and DNA. V and J calls and clone size were set by TCRdb, not the authors. Here the sample has about 1,400,000 distinct CDR3 sequences; 35% to 45% occur a single time. The ten top clones hold roughly 7.9% of the sample.

Taken from cysteine to phenylalanine, the CDR3 has 18 residues. The sequence is cut down to CDR3 DNA, 54 bases in frame from base 1. A distance of 23 bases separates the germline ends of V and J, which lose 6 bases and 2 bases respectively. The data originate from a study of blood T cells in healthy people across ages (dated by TCRdb to about 2015). For the wider study: In model experiments, template switching captured roughly one uniquely barcoded TCR beta cDNA molecule for every two T cells. Four age groups were formed from the donors: young (average roughly 15 years), middle-aged (approximately 39), aged (roughly 59) and long-lived (around 80). Age-related changes in TCR beta repertoire diversity were measured in the study by deep sequencing normalized with unique cDNA molecular identifiers. To avoid experimental bias, donors of different ages were randomly spread across the sequencing lanes. Using the same blood draw, the study looked at two additional independent replicas of 1 million unique cDNA reads for two donors, one aged 18 to 30 and the other aged 80 or older.

Results and caveats for the whole study, not just this receptor: Because profiling used bulk unsorted PBMCs, naive and antigen-experienced compartments could not be compared conclusively. Total diversity estimates from one million sequenced T cells were considered lower bounds and underestimates. A strong correlation was found between observed TCR beta diversity and the percentage of naive T cells measured by flow cytometry. Because donor CMV infection status was unknown, age-related changes in expanded clonotypes were potentially confounded. Compared with the aged group, the long-lived group had more naive CD4+ T cells, fewer expanded clones and increased TCR diversity, suggesting age selection. As age increased, observed TCR beta diversity per million T cells dropped in a roughly linear way, and a significant reduction was already evident by age 40.

The donors were around 39 Caucasian individuals from Russia, aged roughly 6 to 90 years, who were systemically healthy. Each donor gave ten milliliters of peripheral blood, drawn into EDTA-treated Vacutainer tubes. Ficoll-Paque density-gradient centrifugation was used to isolate PBMCs, with at least 7 million per sample. Trizol reagent was used to extract total RNA from PBMCs, with at least 5.5 micrograms per sample. Naive CD45RAhigh/CD27high T cell percentages were measured by flow cytometry on a PBMC aliquot from every donor. The sample comprised blood. The origin of this receptor is a woman younger than 35 in good health. The chain couples TRBV12-3 or TRBV12-4 to TRBJ1-5, with a weak D call of TRBD1 (5 bases match). The DNA sequence is given as TGTGCCAGCAGCTATAAGCCTTCTCGGGGAGGGGGCAATCAGCCCCAGCATTTT. It translates to CASSYKPSRGGGNQPQHF.